This T cell receptor (beta chain) came from a study of shared clonotypes between healthy human individuals. Study in general: There were three CD4 naive, three CD4 memory, two CD8 naive and one CD8 memory plates per donor.

Study results and limitations: The generation probabilities recorded for non-shared clonotypes fell below those of clonotypes shared by all four donors.

As regards this clone: Its cognate antigen is unknown.

From germline, CDR1 is SGHNT and CDR2 YENEEA. The CDR3 is 15 amino acids. Trimming stripped 1 base from V and 4 bases from J, with 12 bases between. Profiling relied on immunoSEQ multiplex PCR, and the TCRdb table lists in-frame clones only, not all of them. This sample has roughly 1 million clones, with approximately 68% found just once. The source material was memory CD4+ T cells sorted from blood. The sample's subset: CD45RA-negative fraction. The J gene is TRBJ2-3, the V gene TRBV11-3; maybe TRBD2 (6 bases). The clonotype originates from a man aged 18-30 years in good health. The CDR3 sequence: CASSLGRGRADTQYF. In DNA form, the CDR3 reads TGTGCCAGCAGCTTAGGGCGGGGTAGGGCAGATACGCAGTATTTT.